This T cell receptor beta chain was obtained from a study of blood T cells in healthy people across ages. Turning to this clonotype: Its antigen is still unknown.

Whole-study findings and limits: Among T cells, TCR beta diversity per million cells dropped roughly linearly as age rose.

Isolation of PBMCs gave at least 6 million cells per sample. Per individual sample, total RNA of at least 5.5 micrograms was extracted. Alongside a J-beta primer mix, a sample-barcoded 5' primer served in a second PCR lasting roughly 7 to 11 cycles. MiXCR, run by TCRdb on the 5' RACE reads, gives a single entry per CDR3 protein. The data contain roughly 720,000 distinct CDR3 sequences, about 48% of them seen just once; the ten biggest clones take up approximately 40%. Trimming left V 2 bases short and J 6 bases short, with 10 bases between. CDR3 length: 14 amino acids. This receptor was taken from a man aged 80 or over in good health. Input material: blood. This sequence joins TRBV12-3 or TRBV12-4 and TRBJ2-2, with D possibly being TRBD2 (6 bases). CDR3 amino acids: CASSLRGTAGELFF. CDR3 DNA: TGTGCCAGCAGTTTACGGGGGACTGCCGGGGAGCTGTTTTTT.